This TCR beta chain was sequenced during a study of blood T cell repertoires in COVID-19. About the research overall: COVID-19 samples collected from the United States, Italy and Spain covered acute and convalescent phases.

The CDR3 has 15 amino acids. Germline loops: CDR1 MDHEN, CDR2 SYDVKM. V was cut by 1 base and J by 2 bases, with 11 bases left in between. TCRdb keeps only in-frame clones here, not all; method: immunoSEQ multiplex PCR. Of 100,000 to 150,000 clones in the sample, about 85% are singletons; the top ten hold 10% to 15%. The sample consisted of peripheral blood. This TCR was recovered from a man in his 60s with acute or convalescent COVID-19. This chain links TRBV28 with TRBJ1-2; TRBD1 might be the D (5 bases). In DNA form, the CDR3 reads TGTGCCAGCAGTTTATTTCCACAGGAGAACTATGGCTACACCTTC. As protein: CASSLFPQENYGYTF.